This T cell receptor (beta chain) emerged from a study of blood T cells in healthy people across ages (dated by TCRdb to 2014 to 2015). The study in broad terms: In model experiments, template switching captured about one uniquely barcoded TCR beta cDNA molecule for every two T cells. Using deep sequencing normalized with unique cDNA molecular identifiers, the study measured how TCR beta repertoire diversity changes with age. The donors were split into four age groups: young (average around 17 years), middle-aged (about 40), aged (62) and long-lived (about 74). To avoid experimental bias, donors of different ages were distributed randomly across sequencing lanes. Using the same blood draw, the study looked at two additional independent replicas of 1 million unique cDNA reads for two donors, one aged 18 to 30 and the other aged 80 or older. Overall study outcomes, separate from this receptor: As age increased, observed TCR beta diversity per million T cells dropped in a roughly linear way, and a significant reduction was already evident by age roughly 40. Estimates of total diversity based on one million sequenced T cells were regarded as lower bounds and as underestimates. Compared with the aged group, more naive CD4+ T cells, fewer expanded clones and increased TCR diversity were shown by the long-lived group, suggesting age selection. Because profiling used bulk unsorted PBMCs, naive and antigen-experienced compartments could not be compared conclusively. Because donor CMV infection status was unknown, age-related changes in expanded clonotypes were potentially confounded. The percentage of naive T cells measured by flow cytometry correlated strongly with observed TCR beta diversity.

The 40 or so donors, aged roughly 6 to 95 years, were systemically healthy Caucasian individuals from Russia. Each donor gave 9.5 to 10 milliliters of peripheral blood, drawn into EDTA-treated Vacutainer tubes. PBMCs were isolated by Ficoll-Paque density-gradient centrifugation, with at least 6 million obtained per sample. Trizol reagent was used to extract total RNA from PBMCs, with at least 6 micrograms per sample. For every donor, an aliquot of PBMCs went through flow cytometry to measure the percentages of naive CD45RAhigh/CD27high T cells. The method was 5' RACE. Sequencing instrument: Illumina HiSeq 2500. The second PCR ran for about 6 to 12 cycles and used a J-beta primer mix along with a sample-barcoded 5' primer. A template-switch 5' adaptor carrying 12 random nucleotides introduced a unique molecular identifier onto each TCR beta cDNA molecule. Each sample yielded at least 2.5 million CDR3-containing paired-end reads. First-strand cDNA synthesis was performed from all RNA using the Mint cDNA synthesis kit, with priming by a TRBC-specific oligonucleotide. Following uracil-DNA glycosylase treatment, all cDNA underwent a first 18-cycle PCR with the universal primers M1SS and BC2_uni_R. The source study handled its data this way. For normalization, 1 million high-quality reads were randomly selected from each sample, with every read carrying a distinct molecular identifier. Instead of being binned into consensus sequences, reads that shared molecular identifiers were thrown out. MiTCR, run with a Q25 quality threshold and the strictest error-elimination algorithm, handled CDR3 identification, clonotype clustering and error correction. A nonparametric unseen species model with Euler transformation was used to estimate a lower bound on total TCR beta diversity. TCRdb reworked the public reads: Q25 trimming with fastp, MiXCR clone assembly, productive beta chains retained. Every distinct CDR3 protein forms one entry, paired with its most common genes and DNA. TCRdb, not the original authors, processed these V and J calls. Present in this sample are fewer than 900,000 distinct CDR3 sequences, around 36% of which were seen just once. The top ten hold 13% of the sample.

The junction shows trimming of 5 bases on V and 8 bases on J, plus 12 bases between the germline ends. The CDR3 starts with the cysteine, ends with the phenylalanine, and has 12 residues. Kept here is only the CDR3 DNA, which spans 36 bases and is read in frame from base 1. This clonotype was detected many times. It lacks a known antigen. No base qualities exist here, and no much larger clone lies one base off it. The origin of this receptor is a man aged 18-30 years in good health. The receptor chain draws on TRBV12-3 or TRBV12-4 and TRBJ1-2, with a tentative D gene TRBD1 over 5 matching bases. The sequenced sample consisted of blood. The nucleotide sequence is TGTGCCAGCAGTACGACAGCGGAGGGCTACACCTTC. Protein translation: CASSTTAEGYTF.